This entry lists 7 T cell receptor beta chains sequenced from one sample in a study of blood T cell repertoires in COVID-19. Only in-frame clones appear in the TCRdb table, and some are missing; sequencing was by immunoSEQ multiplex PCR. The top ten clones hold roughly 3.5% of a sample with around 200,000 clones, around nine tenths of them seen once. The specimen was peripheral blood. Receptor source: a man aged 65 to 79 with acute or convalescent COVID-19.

CDR3 region: CASSLEASGETQYF. DNA for the CDR3: TGCGCCAGCAGCTTGGAGGCTAGCGGAGAGACCCAGTACTTC. V usage is TRBV5-1 and J usage is TRBJ2-5, with 7 bases lining up with TRBD2. The ends lost 0 bases at V and 4 bases at J; junction bases unmatched: 3. Germline CDR1 reads SGHRS; CDR2 reads YFSETQ. The CDR3 spans 14 residues.

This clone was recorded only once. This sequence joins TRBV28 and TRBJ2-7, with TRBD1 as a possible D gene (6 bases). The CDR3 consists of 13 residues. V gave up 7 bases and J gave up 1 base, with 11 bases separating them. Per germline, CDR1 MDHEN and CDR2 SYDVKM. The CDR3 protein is CASTPDSSYEQYF. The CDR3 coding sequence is TGTGCCAGCACCCCGGACAGTTCCTACGAGCAGTACTTC.

CDR3 sequence reads: CASRDSVAEAFF. CDR3 bases: TGTGCCAGTCGGGACAGTGTCGCTGAAGCTTTCTTT. The chain is built from TRBV27 and TRBJ1-1; 7 positions match TRBD1. Germline CDR1 MNHEY, CDR2 SMNVEV (reference sequence). The CDR3 spans 12 residues. With 9 bases clipped from V and 6 bases from J, the junction kept 7 bases outside the gene matches.

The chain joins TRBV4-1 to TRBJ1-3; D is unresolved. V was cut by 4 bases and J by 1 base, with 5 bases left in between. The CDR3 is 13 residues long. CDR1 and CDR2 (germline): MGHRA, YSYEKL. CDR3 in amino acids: CASSRGSGNTIYF. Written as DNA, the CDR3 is TGCGCCAGCAGCCGCGGTTCTGGAAACACCATATATTTT.

In DNA form, the CDR3 reads TGTGCCAGCAGCTTCGGCGGGGTAATTACAGATACGCAGTATTTT. It is translated as CASSFGGVITDTQYF. The chain employs TRBV7-2 and TRBJ2-3; maybe TRBD2 (6 bases). Germline V gene lookup returns CDR1 SGHTA and CDR2 FQGNSA. The V end lost 3 bases, the J end lost 3 bases, and 13 bases lay between the germline ends. The CDR3 consists of 15 residues.

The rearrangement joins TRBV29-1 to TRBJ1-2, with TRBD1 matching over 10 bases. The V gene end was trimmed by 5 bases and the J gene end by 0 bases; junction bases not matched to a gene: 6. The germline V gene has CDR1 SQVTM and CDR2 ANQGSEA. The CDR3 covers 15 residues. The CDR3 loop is CSVSGQGEPNYGYTF. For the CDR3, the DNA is TGCAGCGTTTCCGGACAGGGGGAGCCTAACTATGGCTACACCTTC.

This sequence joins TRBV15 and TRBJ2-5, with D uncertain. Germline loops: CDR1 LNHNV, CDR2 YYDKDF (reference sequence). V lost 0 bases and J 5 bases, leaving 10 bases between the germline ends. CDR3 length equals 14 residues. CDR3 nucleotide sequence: TGTGCCACCAGCAGAGATTGGGCCCGGGAGACCCAGTACTTC. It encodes CATSRDWARETQYF.